Listed below are T cell receptor beta chains from one sample, sequenced in a study of T cells after yellow fever vaccination. TCRdb analysed the 5' RACE reads with MiXCR anew, one entry per CDR3 protein. Of some 560,000 distinct CDR3 sequences listed, roughly 17% are singletons. The specimen was PBMCs, collected 4 to 5 days after the first yellow fever vaccination. The receptors stem from a man aged 18 to 29 who received the YFV17D yellow fever vaccine. Each CDR3 is given with its conserved first and last residue. The order of the fields is CDR3 protein, J gene, CDR3 length, V gene, clone size. Size is stated for part of the rows, as once, few or many counts, or as a class when the clone is expanded.

CASSRDRSEKLFF	TRBJ1-4	13	TRBV18	NA
CASSGLAGVLQETQYF	TRBJ2-5	16	TRBV5-1	few
CASSSWTESTDTQYF	TRBJ2-3	15	TRBV5-4	few
CASSTWDSTYGYTF	TRBJ1-2	14	TRBV5-1	NA
CASSPTGTGGTLHF	TRBJ1-6	14	TRBV7-6	NA
CASSSPPGTSRVEETQYF	TRBJ2-5	18	TRBV5-1	few
CSACPPANEEKLFF	TRBJ1-4	14	TRBV20-1	NA
CASSAGTGELGYTF	TRBJ1-2	14	TRBV5-1	NA
CSAPEGLGTEAFF	TRBJ1-1	13	TRBV20-1	NA
CASSQVGGLTYEQYF	TRBJ2-7	15	TRBV4-1	NA
CASSPGLISEPSETQYF	TRBJ2-5	17	TRBV5-1	NA